This T cell receptor beta chain was retrieved from a study of human T cells and chemical hapten exposure (dated by TCRdb to the early 2020s). A note on the overall study: For sensitization, 2% DPC in acetone was applied to a 2 cm by 2 cm area of upper inner arm skin. Throughout the study period of around 25 weeks, patients also received therapeutic DPC doses to the scalp every week. Patient blood was sampled pre-sensitization (week 0) and at 2, 6 and about 24 weeks after DPC sensitization. Most of the patients in the cohort were female, and the cohort covered alopecia areata with under or over 50% scalp involvement, alopecia totalis and alopecia universalis. Blood for TCR sequencing was provided by twenty-nine alopecia patients at one to four time points (pre-sensitization, 2, 6 and 24 weeks). Patch testing was performed on the upper back with Finn chambers containing 0.01% DPC, and the patch tests were scored after 6 days according to International Contact Dermatitis Research Group standards. The libraries were sequenced as a pool, and the TCR yield per sample differed mostly because of small variations in library volumes within the pool. Peripheral blood TCR repertoire changes were tracked in vivo in alopecia patients during primary and secondary sensitization to the hapten diphenylcyclopropenone (DPC). General conclusions and limits of the study: Patch test score correlated positively with the number of PT1 expanded TCRs, reaching significance at thresholds 8, 16 and 32 but not at 4. Expanded TCRs formed significantly more large CDR3 similarity clusters than pre-sensitization or healthy control sets, consistent with antigen-driven responses. All patients had alopecia, a presumed autoimmune disease, so their immune response might differ from that of healthy individuals. DPC sensitization did not change the number of TCRs with a frequency above 1 in 1000, and there was no evidence of changes in global repertoire structure. After repeated subsampling, the strength of the expansion versus patch-test correlation and the threshold at which it became significant changed.

This clonotype was detected only a few times. It has no known antigen specificity. No quality values exist for individual bases; no much larger clone is one base distant. The library relied on RACE. The sequencing machine was a NextSeq 500. During library preparation, unique molecular identifiers were attached to individual cDNA molecules so that TCRs could be counted in a quantitative, reproducible way. Each blood RNA sample was used to sequence both TCR alpha and TCR beta chains. In the original analysis: Samples had a median of roughly 99,000 TCRs, with a range from roughly 23,224 to 750,000. V, J and CDR3 annotation of the TCR reads was carried out using the Decombinator software suite. To make PS versus PT1 abundance plots, every sample was subsampled to the same number of TCRs (28,000). Expanded TCRs were defined as absent before sensitization and observed at least eight times at the 2-week time point. TCRdb trimmed the raw reads at Q25, called clones with MiXCR and kept productive beta chains. Each CDR3 protein appears once, grouped with its most common genes and DNA. The V and J calls reflect TCRdb's pipeline rather than the authors' work. The sample table shows 97,000 or so distinct CDR3 sequences, and roughly 27% are seen once. Around 10% of the sample comes from the top ten.

What the time point label conveys for this sample: patch test 3, about 24 weeks after DPC sensitization. Reading the label with the study, this specimen's treatment or condition is: therapeutic diphenylcyclopropenone sensitization with weekly scalp DPC. At each patch-test visit, blood was drawn before the patch test was applied. Eligible patients were aged 18 to 70, diagnosed with alopecia, deemed suitable for DPC therapy, and excluded if pregnant. Total RNA was extracted from unfractionated whole blood that had been collected in Tempus Blood RNA tubes. The specimen was whole blood, collected in connection with sensitization to the hapten diphenylcyclopropenone (DPC). This TCR derives from a middle-aged man with alopecia areata. Some clones in this sample may be carry-over from other donors' samples.

The CDR3 protein sequence reads: CSARDREGLYEQYF. The bases are TGCAGTGCTAGGGACAGGGAAGGCCTCTACGAGCAGTACTTC. The sequence is built from TRBV20-1 and TRBJ2-7; 8 central nucleotides agree with TRBD1. CDR1 and CDR2 were assigned from the germline V gene (reference sequence) as DFQATT and SNEGSKA. The V end gives up 3 bases and the J end 3 bases, leaving 7 bases in the junction not matched to a gene. The CDR3 starts with the cysteine, ends with the phenylalanine, and has 14 residues. Solely the CDR3 DNA is kept, with 42 bases framed from the first base.